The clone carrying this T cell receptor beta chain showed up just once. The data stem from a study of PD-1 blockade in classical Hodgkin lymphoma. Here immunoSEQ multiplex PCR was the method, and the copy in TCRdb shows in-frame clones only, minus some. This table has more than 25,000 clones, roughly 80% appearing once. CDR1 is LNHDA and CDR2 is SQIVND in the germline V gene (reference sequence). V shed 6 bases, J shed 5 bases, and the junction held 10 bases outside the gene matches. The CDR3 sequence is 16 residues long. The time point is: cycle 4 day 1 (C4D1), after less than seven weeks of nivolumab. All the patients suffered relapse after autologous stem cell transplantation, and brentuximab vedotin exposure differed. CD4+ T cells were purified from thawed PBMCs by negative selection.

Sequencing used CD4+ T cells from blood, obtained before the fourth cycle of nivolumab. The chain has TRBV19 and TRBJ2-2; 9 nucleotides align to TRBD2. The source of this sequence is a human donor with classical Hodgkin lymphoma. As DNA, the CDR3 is TGTGCCAGTAGGAGGCGGGGGGGCCGGGAAACCGGGGAGCTGTTTTTT. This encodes CASRRRGGRETGELFF.